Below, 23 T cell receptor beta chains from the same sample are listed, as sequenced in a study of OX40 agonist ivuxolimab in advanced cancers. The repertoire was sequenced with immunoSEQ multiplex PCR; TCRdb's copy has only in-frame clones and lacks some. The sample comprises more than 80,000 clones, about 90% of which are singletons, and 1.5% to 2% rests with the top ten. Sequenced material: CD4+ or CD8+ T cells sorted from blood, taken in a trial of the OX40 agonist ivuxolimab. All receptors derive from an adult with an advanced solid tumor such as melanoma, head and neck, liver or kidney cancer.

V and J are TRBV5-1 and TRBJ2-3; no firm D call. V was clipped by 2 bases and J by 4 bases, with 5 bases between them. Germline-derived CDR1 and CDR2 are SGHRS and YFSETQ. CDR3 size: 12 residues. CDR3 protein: CASSLSADTQYF. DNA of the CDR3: TGCGCCAGCAGCTTAAGCGCAGATACGCAGTATTTT.

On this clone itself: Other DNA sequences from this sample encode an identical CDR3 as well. The DNA of the CDR3 is TGTGCCAGTAGTATTTCGGGACAGGGGAGCAATCAGCCCCAGCATTTT. Translated, it gives CASSISGQGSNQPQHF. The J gene is TRBJ1-5, the V gene TRBV19; 10 bases fit TRBD1. This CDR3 spans 16 amino acids. Per the germline V gene, CDR1 is LNHDA and CDR2 is SQIVND (reference sequence). V gave up 3 bases and J gave up 1 base; unmatched junction bases: 3.

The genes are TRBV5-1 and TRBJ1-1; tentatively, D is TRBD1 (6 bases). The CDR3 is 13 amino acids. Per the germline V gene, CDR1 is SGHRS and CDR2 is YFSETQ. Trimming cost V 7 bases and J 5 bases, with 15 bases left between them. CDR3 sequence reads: CASRRGGGTEAFF. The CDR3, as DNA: TGCGCCAGCCGGAGGGGAGGGGGGACTGAAGCTTTCTTT.

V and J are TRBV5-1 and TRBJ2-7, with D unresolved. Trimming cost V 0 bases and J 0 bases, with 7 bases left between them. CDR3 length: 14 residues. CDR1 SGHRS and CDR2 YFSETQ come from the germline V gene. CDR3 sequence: CASSLDRSSYEQYF. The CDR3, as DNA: TGCGCCAGCAGCTTGGATCGTAGCTCCTACGAGCAGTACTTC.

DNA for the CDR3: TGTGCCAGCAGCCTTAGACTAGCGGGCCCCCAAGAGACCCAGTACTTC. This translates into CASSLRLAGPQETQYF. The chain combines TRBV7-2 with TRBJ2-5; TRBD2 agrees at 10 bases. The CDR3 has 16 amino acids. CDR1 is SGHTA and CDR2 is FQGNSA in the germline V gene. The trim removed 5 bases at V and 1 base at J, leaving 7 bases unmatched. Complete variable domain (other parts from reference TRBV7-2 and TRBJ2-5): GAGVSQSPSNKVTEKGKDVELRCDPISGHTALYWYRQSLGQGLEFLIYFQGNSAPDKSGLPSDRFSAERTGGSVSTLTIQRTQQEDSAVYLCASSLRLAGPQETQYFGPGTRLLVL.

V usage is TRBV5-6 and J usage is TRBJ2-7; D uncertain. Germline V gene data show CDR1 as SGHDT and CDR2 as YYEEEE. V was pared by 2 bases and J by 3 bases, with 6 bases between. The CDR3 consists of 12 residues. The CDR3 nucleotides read TGTGCCAGCAGCTTTTTTGGCTACGAGCAGTACTTC. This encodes CASSFFGYEQYF.

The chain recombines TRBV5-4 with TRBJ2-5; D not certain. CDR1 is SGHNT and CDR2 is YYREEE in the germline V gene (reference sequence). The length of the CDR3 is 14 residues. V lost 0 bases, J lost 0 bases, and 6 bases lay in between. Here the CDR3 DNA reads TGTGCCAGCAGCTTGGGTCAGCACCAAGAGACCCAGTACTTC. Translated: CASSLGQHQETQYF.

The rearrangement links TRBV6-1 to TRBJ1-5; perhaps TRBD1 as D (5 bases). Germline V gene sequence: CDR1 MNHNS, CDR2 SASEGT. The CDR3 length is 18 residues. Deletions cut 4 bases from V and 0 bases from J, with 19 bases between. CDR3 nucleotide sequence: TGTGCCAGCAGTGGGGGGGACGGAGCGCTTTATAGCAATCAGCCCCAGCATTTT. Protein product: CASSGGDGALYSNQPQHF.

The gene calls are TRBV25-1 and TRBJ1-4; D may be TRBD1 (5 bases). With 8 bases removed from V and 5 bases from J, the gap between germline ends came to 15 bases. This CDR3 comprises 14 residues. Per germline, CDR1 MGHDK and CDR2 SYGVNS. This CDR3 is CASAQTVENEKLFF. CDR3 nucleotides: TGTGCCAGCGCACAGACAGTAGAGAATGAAAAACTGTTTTTT.

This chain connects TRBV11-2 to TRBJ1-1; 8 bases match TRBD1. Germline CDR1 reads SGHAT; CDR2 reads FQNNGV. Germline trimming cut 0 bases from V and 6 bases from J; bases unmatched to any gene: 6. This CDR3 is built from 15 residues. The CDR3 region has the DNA TGTGCCAGCAGCTTAGATGGGGCAGGGGGCGCTGAAGCTTTCTTT. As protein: CASSLDGAGGAEAFF.

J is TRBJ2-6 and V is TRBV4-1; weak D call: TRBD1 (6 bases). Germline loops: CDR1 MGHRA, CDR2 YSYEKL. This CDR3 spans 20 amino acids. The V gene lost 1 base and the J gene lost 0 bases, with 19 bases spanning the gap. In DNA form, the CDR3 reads TGCGCCAGCAGCCAAGTAGGCTTACGACAGGTCTACTCTGGGGCCAACGTCCTGACTTTC. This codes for CASSQVGLRQVYSGANVLTF.

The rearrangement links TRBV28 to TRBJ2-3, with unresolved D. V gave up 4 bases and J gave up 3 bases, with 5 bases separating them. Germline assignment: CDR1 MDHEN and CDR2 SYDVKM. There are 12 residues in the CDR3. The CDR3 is CASSSVTDTQYF. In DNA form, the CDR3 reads TGTGCCAGCAGTTCCGTAACAGATACGCAGTATTTT.

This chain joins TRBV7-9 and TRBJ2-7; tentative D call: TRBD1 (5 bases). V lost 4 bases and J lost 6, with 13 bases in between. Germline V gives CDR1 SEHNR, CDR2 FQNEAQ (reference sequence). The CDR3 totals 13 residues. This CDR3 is CASSSDGAGEQYF. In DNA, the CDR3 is TGTGCCAGCAGCTCGGATGGGGCTGGCGAGCAGTACTTC.

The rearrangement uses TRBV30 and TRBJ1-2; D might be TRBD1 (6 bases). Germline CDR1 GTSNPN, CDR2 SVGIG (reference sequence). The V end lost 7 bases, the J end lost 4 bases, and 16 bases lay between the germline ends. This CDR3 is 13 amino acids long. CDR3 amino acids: CASQQGAGYGYTF. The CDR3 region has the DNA TGTGCCTCGCAACAGGGTGCCGGCTATGGCTACACCTTC.

The CDR3 loop reads CASSEGISGNTIYF. DNA for the CDR3: TGTGCCAGCTCCGAGGGAATTTCCGGAAACACCATATATTTT. The genes are TRBV18 and TRBJ1-3; D is ambiguous. Germline lookup yields CDR1 KGHSH and CDR2 LQKENI. Trimming pared 6 bases from V and 4 bases from J, leaving 13 bases between. The CDR3 is made up of 14 amino acids.

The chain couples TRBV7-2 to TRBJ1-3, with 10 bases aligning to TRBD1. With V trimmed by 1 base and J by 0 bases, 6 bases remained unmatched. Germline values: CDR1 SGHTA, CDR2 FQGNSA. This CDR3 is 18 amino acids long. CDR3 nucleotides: TGTGCCAGCAGCTTAGTTACTGGGACAGGGGTCTCTGGAAACACCATATATTTT. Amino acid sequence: CASSLVTGTGVSGNTIYF. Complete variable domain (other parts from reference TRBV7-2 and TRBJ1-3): GAGVSQSPSNKVTEKGKDVELRCDPISGHTALYWYRQSLGQGLEFLIYFQGNSAPDKSGLPSDRFSAERTGGSVSTLTIQRTQQEDSAVYLCASSLVTGTGVSGNTIYFGEGSWLTVV.

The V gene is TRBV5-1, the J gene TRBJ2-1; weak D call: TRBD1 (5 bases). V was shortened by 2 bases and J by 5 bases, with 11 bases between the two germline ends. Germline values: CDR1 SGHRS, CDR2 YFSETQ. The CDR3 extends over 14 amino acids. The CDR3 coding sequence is TGCGCCAGCAGCTTAGGGGAATTCAACAATGAGCAGTTCTTC. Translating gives CASSLGEFNNEQFF. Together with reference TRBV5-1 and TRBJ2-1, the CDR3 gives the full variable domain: KAGVTQTPRYLIKTRGQQVTLSCSPISGHRSVSWYQQTPGQGLQFLFEYFSETQRNKGNFPGRFSGRQFSNSRSEMNVSTLELGDSALYLCASSLGEFNNEQFFGPGTRLTVL.

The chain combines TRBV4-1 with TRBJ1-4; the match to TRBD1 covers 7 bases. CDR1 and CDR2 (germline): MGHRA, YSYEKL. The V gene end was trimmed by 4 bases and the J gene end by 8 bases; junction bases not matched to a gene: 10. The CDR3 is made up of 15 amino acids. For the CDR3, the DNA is TGCGCCAGCAGCCTCGGACAGGTCCTTCAGGAAAAACTGTTTTTT. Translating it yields CASSLGQVLQEKLFF.

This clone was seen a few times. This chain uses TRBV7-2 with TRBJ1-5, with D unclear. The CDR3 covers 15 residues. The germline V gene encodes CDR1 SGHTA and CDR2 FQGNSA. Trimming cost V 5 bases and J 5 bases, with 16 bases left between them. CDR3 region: CASSQGSGDYQPQHF. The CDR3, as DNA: TGTGCCAGCAGCCAAGGCTCCGGGGATTATCAGCCCCAGCATTTT.

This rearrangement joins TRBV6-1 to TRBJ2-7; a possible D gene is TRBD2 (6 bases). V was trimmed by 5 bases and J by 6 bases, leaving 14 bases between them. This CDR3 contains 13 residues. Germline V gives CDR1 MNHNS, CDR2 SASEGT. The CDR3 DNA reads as TGTGCCAGCAGTACCTGGAGGGTATCCGAGCAGTACTTC. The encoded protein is CASSTWRVSEQYF.

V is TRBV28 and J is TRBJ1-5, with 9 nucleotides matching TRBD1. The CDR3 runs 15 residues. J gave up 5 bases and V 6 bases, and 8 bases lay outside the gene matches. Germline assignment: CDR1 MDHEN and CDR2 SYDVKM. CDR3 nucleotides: TGTGCCAGCAGGCGAATGGGACAGGGATATCAGCCCCAGCATTTT. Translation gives CASRRMGQGYQPQHF.

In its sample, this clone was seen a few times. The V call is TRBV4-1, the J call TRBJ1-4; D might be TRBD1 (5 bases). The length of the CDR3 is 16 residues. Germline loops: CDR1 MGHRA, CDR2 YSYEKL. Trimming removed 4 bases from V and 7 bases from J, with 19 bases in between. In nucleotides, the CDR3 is TGCGCCAGCAGCCCCCAGGGTGGAAGTGGGACTGAAAAACTGTTTTTT. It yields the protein CASSPQGGSGTEKLFF.

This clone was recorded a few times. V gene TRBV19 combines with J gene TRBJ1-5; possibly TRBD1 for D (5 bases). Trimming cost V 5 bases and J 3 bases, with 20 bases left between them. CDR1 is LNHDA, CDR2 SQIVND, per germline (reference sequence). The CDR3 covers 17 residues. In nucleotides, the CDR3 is TGTGCCAGTAGTCTTCCCCCAGGGATCGGGATCAATCAGCCCCAGCATTTT. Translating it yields CASSLPPGIGINQPQHF.